A selection of T cell receptor beta chains follows, all from one sample in a study of CD8+ T cells in alopecia areata. Some clones are missing from TCRdb's copy, which holds only in-frame ones; the method was immunoSEQ multiplex PCR. Seen here are 75,000 to 85,000 clones, approximately 66% observed once, and the top ten hold about a quarter. This material consisted of CD8+ T cells sorted from blood, taken at week 24, from a patient treated with tofacitinib. The receptor set was obtained from a human donor with alopecia areata. The CDR3 runs from the conserved cysteine through the conserved F or W. A D gene is named only where the DNA matches it firmly. Part of the rows lack a size; the others show once, few, many or a class for expanded clones.

>TRBV6-5|TRBJ2-3|-|13|-
TGTGCCAGCAGAGAACAGTACACAGATACGCAGTATTTT
CASREQYTDTQYF
>TRBV7-9|TRBJ2-3|TRBD2|16|few
TGTGCCAGCAGCTCGACTAGCGGGGGGTTCACAGATACGCAGTATTTT
CASSSTSGGFTDTQYF
>TRBV30|TRBJ2-7|-|14|-
TGTGCCTGGACTTCCCCAGGGATAACCTACGAGCAGTACTTC
CAWTSPGITYEQYF
>TRBV7-8|TRBJ2-7|-|15|-
TGTGCCAGCAGCTTCTCCCGGGACTTCTCGTACGAGCAGTACTTC
CASSFSRDFSYEQYF
>TRBV7-8|TRBJ2-3|TRBD1|17|-
TGTGCCAGCAGTCTGGGAACCCGGGACAGCAGCACAGATACGCAGTATTTT
CASSLGTRDSSTDTQYF
>TRBV5-1|TRBJ2-1|-|12|-
TGCGCCAGCAGCTTAGTTCGGGGTGAGCAGTTCTTC
CASSLVRGEQFF
>TRBV27|TRBJ2-7|-|14|-
TGTGCCAGCAGTTTACAGGGTGGTCCCTACGAGCAGTACTTC
CASSLQGGPYEQYF
>TRBV6-4|TRBJ2-3|-|16|medium-sized
TGTGCCAGCAGTGACTCGGGTACCGCCGAGACAGATACGCAGTATTTT
CASSDSGTAETDTQYF
>TRBV7-6|TRBJ2-5|-|13|once
TGTGCCAGCAGCTTAGGAGGGCAAGAGACCCAGTACTTC
CASSLGGQETQYF
>TRBV27|TRBJ2-3|TRBD2|15|-
TGTGCCAGCAGCGGACTAGCGGGCAACACAGATACGCAGTATTTT
CASSGLAGNTDTQYF
>TRBV7-9|TRBJ2-2|-|14|-
TGTGCCAGCAGCTTATCGGGTTCTGCCGGGGAGCTGTTTTTT
CASSLSGSAGELFF
>TRBV7-9|TRBJ2-5|-|12|few
TGTGCCACCGAAGGGTTGATGGAGACCCAGTACTTC
CATEGLMETQYF
>TRBV4-1|TRBJ2-3|TRBD2|16|-
TGCGCCAGCAGCGATCTAGCGGGGGGTAGCACAGATACGCAGTATTTT
CASSDLAGGSTDTQYF
>TRBV4-1|TRBJ2-5|-|15|-
TGCGCCAGCAGCCAAGTTGAGGGAGGATTCGAGACCCAGTACTTC
CASSQVEGGFETQYF
>TRBV4-1|TRBJ2-3|TRBD2|16|-
TGCGCCAGCAGCCAAGAGACTAGCGGGAGCACAGATACGCAGTATTTT
CASSQETSGSTDTQYF
>TRBV7-2|TRBJ2-7|TRBD2|17|-
TGTGCCAGCAGCTTAAGGGAGGGGCTAGCGGGAAGTTACGAGCAGTACTTC
CASSLREGLAGSYEQYF
>TRBV13|TRBJ1-2|-|15|-
TGTGCCAGCAGCACACGACGCTCGTCTGGTTGGGGCTACACCTTC
CASSTRRSSGWGYTF
>TRBV29-1|TRBJ1-4|-|12|-
TGCAGCGTTGAAGCAGGGGTGGGAAAACTGTTTTTT
CSVEAGVGKLFF
>TRBV9|TRBJ2-7|-|14|-
TGTGCCAGCAGCATCGGGACGCTATCCTACGAGCAGTACTTC
CASSIGTLSYEQYF
>TRBV7-9|TRBJ1-1|-|13|-
TGTGCCAGCAGCCGCTCGTCGAACACTGAAGCTTTCTTT
CASSRSSNTEAFF
>TRBV6-4|TRBJ1-2|-|12|few
TGTGCCAGCAGTAGGTACCTTAATGGCTACACCTTC
CASSRYLNGYTF
>TRBV7-2|TRBJ2-3|-|18|-
TGTGCCAGCAGCTTAGACTCTCTAGGGGCGGGACCCACAGATACGCAGTATTTT
CASSLDSLGAGPTDTQYF
>TRBV2|TRBJ2-7|TRBD1|15|-
TGTGCCAGCAGTGACGGGCCAGGGGGTTCGTACGAGCAGTACTTC
CASSDGPGGSYEQYF
>TRBV6-6|TRBJ2-1|-|15|-
TGTGCCAGCAGTTACACGACCCGCGGGGTAAATGAGCAGTTCTTC
CASSYTTRGVNEQFF
>TRBV4-1|TRBJ2-1|-|12|few
TGCGCCAGCAGCGATGGGTACAATGAGCAGTTCTTC
CASSDGYNEQFF
>TRBV5-6|TRBJ1-1|-|15|-
TGTGCCAGCAGCTTGGGTCCGGGAGCTAACACTGAAGCTTTCTTT
CASSLGPGANTEAFF
>TRBV6-5|TRBJ2-3|-|15|-
TGTGCCAGCAGCCGCCGGGATCAGGGCACAGATACGCAGTATTTT
CASSRRDQGTDTQYF
>TRBV19|TRBJ2-1|TRBD1|14|-
TGTGCCAGCGGCCGGACAGGGGGGGACAATGAGCAGTTCTTC
CASGRTGGDNEQFF
>TRBV19|TRBJ2-3|-|19|-
TGTGCCAGTAGTAGGCAATCTCGGTCGGCAGGGTTTTTTAGCGATACGCAGTATTTT
CASSRQSRSAGFFSDTQYF
>TRBV5-6|TRBJ2-3|-|15|-
TGTGCCAGCAGCTTGATAGCGCCGGGGGCAGATACGCAGTATTTT
CASSLIAPGADTQYF
>TRBV5-1|TRBJ2-7|TRBD2|13|-
TGCGCCAGCAGCCTAGCGGGGTATTACGAGCAGTACTTC
CASSLAGYYEQYF
>TRBV25-1|TRBJ2-5|-|11|-
TGTGCCAGCAGTGTCACTGGGGAGCAGTACTTC
CASSVTGEQYF
>TRBV9|TRBJ2-3|-|15|-
TGTGCCAGCAGCGTAGTCGCTAGCGTGACAGATACGCAGTATTTT
CASSVVASVTDTQYF
>TRBV7-9|TRBJ2-7|TRBD2|15|-
TGTGCCAGCAGCCAGACGGCTAGCGGGACCTACGAGCAGTACTTC
CASSQTASGTYEQYF
>TRBV5-1|TRBJ1-5|-|15|-
TGCGCCAGCAGCTTACCGGTATTGAGCAATCAGCCCCAGCATTTT
CASSLPVLSNQPQHF
>TRBV7-9|TRBJ2-3|-|16|-
TGTGCCAGCAGCTTTCCTGACAGTCCCGTCACAGATACGCAGTATTTT
CASSFPDSPVTDTQYF
>TRBV27|TRBJ2-3|TRBD2|14|-
TGTGCCAGCAGTTTTGTCCTAGCGGGGGGGACGCAGTATTTT
CASSFVLAGGTQYF
>TRBV5-4|TRBJ1-1|TRBD1|15|-
TGTGCCAGCAGCTCCCGAGGACAGGGGCTCACTGAAGCTTTCTTT
CASSSRGQGLTEAFF
>TRBV5-1|TRBJ2-5|TRBD2|16|-
TGCGCCAGCAGCTTGGAGCGGGGGGGCTTTCAAGAGACCCAGTACTTC
CASSLERGGFQETQYF
>TRBV7-9|TRBJ2-3|-|17|-
TGTGCCAGCAGCCCGGACAGGGAGGGAGAATACACAGATACGCAGTATTTT
CASSPDREGEYTDTQYF
>TRBV2|TRBJ1-1|-|12|-
TGTGCCAGCGGGTCGGGGAGCCCTGAAGCTTTCTTT
CASGSGSPEAFF
>TRBV25-1|TRBJ2-1|TRBD1|15|-
TGTGCCAGCAGTGCATACCGGGACAGCAACAATGAGCAGTTCTTC
CASSAYRDSNNEQFF
>TRBV21-1|TRBJ1-2|-|15|-
TGTGCCAGCACGTTCCTAGCGGGGATCCTCTATGGCTACACCTTC
CASTFLAGILYGYTF